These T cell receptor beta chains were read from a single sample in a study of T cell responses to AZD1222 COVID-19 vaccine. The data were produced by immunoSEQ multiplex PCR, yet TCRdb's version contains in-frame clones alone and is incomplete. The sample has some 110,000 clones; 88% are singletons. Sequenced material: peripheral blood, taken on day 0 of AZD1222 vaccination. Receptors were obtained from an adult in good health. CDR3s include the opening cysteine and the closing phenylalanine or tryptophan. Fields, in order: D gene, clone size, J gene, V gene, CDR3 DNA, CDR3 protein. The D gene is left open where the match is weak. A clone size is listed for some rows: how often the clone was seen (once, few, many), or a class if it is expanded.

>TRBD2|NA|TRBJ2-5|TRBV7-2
TGTGCCAGCAGTCGTTGGGGCGGGGGGGCCTTAGAGACCCAGTACTTC
CASSRWGGGALETQYF
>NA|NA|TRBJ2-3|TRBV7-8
TGTGCCAGCAGCCAACTAAATACGCAGTATTTT
CASSQLNTQYF
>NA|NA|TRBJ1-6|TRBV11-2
TGTGCCAGCAGCCCCCGGCATCAGGGGTCAGGAAATTCACCCCTCCACTTT
CASSPRHQGSGNSPLHF
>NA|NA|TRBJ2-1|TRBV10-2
TGCGCCAGCACGGCTATAGAGCAGTTCTTC
CASTAIEQFF
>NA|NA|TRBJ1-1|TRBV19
TGTGCCAGTAGTATACAGATGAACACTGAAGCTTTCTTT
CASSIQMNTEAFF
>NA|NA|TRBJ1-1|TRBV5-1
TGCGCCAGCAGCTTAAGCGGGAGTGAAGCTTTCTTT
CASSLSGSEAFF
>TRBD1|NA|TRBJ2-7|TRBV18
TGTGCCAGCTCAAAGGACAGGGCCTACGAGCAGTACTTC
CASSKDRAYEQYF
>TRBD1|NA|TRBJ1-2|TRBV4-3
TGCGCCAGCAGCCAAAACAGGGGGCTGAACTATGGCTACACCTTC
CASSQNRGLNYGYTF
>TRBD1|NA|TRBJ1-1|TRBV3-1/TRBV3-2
TGTGCCAGCAGCCGAAAAGACAGGGGGCTGGACACTGAAGCTTTCTTT
CASSRKDRGLDTEAFF
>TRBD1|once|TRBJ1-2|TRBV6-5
TGTGCCAGCAGACGTATTGACAGGGGAGACGGCTACACCTTC
CASRRIDRGDGYTF
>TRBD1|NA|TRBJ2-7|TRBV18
TGTGCCAGCTCACCTCGACAGGGTACCTACGAGCAGTACTTC
CASSPRQGTYEQYF
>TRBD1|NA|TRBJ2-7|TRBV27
TGTGCCAGCAGTTTCTCGGACAGGGACAAGCAGTACTTC
CASSFSDRDKQYF
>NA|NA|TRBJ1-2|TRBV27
TGTGCCAGCAGTTTAAAGGGGTCTTTGGGGGGTGGCTACACCTTC
CASSLKGSLGGGYTF
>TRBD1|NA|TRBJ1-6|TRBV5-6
TGTGCCAGCAGCTTGGAAGGGGGCAGTGTTAATTCACCCCTCCACTTT
CASSLEGGSVNSPLHF
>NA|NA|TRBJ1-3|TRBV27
TGTGCCAGCAGGGGGAACAGAGCCAGCTCTGGAAACACCATATATTTT
CASRGNRASSGNTIYF
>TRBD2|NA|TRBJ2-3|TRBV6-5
TGTGCCAGCAGCCGACTAGCGGGGCGAGGAGATACGCAGTATTTT
CASSRLAGRGDTQYF
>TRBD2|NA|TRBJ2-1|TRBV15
TGTGCCACCAGCAGGCGGGGGGCAGGATCCTACAATGAGCAGTTCTTC
CATSRRGAGSYNEQFF
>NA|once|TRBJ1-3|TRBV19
TGTGCCAGTAGTCCGGGGACGGCGGTTCTTAACACCATATATTTT
CASSPGTAVLNTIYF
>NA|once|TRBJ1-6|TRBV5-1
TGCGCCAGCAGCTTGGAGGCAGTCTATAATTCACCCCTCCACTTT
CASSLEAVYNSPLHF
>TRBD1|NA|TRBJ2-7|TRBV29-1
TGCAGCGTTGAAACAGGGGGCGGGGAGCAGTACTTC
CSVETGGGEQYF
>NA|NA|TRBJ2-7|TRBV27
TGTGCCAGCAGTTTGGAAGGGATACCTTACGAGCAGTACTTC
CASSLEGIPYEQYF
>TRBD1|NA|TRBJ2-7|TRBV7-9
TGTGCCAGCAGCTTGACGGGACAGGGGGCTGACTACGAGCAGTACTTC
CASSLTGQGADYEQYF
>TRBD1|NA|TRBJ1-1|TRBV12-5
TGTGCTAGTGGACGCTCCGGGACAGTCTCGTACACTGAAGCTTTCTTT
CASGRSGTVSYTEAFF
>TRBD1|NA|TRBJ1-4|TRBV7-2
TGTGCCAGCAGCGCCGACAGGGGGAGGGTTGAAAAACTGTTTTTT
CASSADRGRVEKLFF
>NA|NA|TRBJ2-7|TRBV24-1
TGTGCCACCAGTGATCGACGGGACGGAAACTACGAGCAGTACTTC
CATSDRRDGNYEQYF
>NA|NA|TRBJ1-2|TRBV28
TGTGCCAGCAGGCCCCCGTGGGCCGAGGGAGGCTACACCTTC
CASRPPWAEGGYTF
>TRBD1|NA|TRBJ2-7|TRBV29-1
TGCAGCGTTGAGACAGGGGCCGAGCAGTACTTC
CSVETGAEQYF
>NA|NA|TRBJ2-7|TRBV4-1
TGCGCCAGCAGCCAACAGTCGGGGTACGAGCAGTACTTC
CASSQQSGYEQYF
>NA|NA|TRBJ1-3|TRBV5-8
TGTGCCAGCATTAGACGAGAACCCGTGGGAAACACCATATATTTT
CASIRREPVGNTIYF
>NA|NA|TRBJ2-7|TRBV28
TGTGCCAGCAGTCCGCGTGTGGCCCTCTCCTACGAGCAGTACTTC
CASSPRVALSYEQYF
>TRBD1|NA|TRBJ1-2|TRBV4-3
TGCGCCAGCAGCCAAGAACAGGGGGCGGGCGGCTACACCTTC
CASSQEQGAGGYTF
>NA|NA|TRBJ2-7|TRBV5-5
TGTGCCAGCAGCTTGGAAGGACAGCTCATCTACGAGCAGTACTTC
CASSLEGQLIYEQYF
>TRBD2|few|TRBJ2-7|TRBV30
TGTGCCTGGAGTGTGGGACTAGCGACGACCTACGAGCAGTACTTC
CAWSVGLATTYEQYF
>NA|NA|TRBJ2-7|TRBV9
TGTGCCAGCAGCGTAGCTGCGGGGGAGCAGTACTTC
CASSVAAGEQYF
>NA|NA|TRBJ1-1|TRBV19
TGTGCCAGTACCCCGGGACACTTGAACACTGAAGCTTTCTTT
CASTPGHLNTEAFF
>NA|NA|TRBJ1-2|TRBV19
TGTGCCAGTACGGCAACCGCGAACTATGGCTACACCTTC
CASTATANYGYTF
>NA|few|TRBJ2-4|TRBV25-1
TGTGCCAGCAGTGCGACAAGTACGATAGCCAAAAACATTCAGTACTTC
CASSATSTIAKNIQYF
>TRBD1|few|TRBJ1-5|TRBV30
TGTGCCTGGAGCGCTCCAGGGGGCCAATTTCAGCCCCAGCATTTT
CAWSAPGGQFQPQHF
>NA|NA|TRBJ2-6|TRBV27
TGTGCCAGCAGTTCGCGGGCAGGTGGGGCCAACGTCCTGACTTTC
CASSSRAGGANVLTF
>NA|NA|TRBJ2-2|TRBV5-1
TGCGCCAGCAGCTTGCAAGACACCGGGGAGCTGTTTTTT
CASSLQDTGELFF
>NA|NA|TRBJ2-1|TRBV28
TGTGCCAGCAGTTTATTCGGGGGGCCCCTTCCCGAGTACAATGAGCAGTTCTTC
CASSLFGGPLPEYNEQFF
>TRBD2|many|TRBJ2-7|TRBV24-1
TGTGCCACCAGTGATTTGGGGATAGCGGGGGTGAAGAACGAGCAGTACTTC
CATSDLGIAGVKNEQYF
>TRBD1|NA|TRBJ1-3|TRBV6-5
TGTGCCACCCGAGGGACAGGGCCTGGAAACACCATATATTTT
CATRGTGPGNTIYF
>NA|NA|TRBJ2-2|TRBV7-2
TGTGCCAGCAGCTTACAGACCATGGGGGAGCTGTTTTTT
CASSLQTMGELFF
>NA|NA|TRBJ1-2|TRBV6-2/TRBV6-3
TGTGCCAGCAGTTACTCGAGTGTGGCCAGGGGCTATGGCTACACCTTC
CASSYSSVARGYGYTF
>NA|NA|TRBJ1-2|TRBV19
TGTGCCAGTAGTATCCTCGGTGGCTACACCTTC
CASSILGGYTF
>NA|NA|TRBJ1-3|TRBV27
TGTGCCAGCAGTCCCCTGGACAGCTCTGGAAACACCATATATTTT
CASSPLDSSGNTIYF
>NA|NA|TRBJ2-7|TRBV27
TGTGCCAGCAGTCGTACCGCAGGGGTTCCCTACGAGCAGTACTTC
CASSRTAGVPYEQYF
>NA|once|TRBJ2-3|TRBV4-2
TGTGCCAGCAGCCAAGATCCGGGACTCCGACCCACAGATACGCAGTATTTT
CASSQDPGLRPTDTQYF
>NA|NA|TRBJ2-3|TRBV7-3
TGTGCCAGCAGCCCCGGGCAAGGGGGGGAAACAGATACGCAGTATTTT
CASSPGQGGETDTQYF
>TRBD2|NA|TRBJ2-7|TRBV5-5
TGTGCCAGCAGCTTGGAGAGTAGCGGGAGTTTCCGGTCCTACGAGCAGTACTTC
CASSLESSGSFRSYEQYF
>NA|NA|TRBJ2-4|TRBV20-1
TGCAGTGTTCTTGCTGGGGGCATTCAGTACTTC
CSVLAGGIQYF
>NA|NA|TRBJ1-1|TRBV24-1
TGTGCCACCAGGGCGGGGGGGACTGAAGCTTTCTTT
CATRAGGTEAFF
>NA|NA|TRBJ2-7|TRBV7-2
TGTGCCAGCAGCTCAACCTACGAGCAGTACTTC
CASSSTYEQYF
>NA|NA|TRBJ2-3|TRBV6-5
TGTGCCAGCAGTTCAGGGACAAGAGAAACAGATACGCAGTATTTT
CASSSGTRETDTQYF